The 22 T cell receptor beta chains reported below all come from one sample, sequenced in a study of identical twins. TCRdb re-analysed the 5' RACE reads in MiXCR, keeping a single row per CDR3 protein. Here the sample spans more than 350,000 distinct CDR3 sequences, roughly 9% being singletons. The sample taken for sequencing was naive T cells sorted from blood. The receptors here all came from a woman aged 45 to 65 in good health.

This clonotype was seen repeatedly, ten times or more. The rearrangement uses TRBV4-1 and TRBJ2-1; D perhaps matches TRBD2 (5 bases). From germline, CDR1 is MGHRA and CDR2 YSYEKL. Trimming shortened V by 0 bases and J by 2 bases, and 8 bases separated the two germline ends. CDR3 length: 15 residues. The CDR3 spells CASSQDSGTYNEQFF. The CDR3 nucleotides read TGCGCCAGCAGCCAAGATTCCGGGACCTACAATGAGCAGTTCTTC.

This clonotype came up a few times. The chain is built from TRBV27 and TRBJ2-2; no clear D. V was trimmed by 0 bases and J by 4 bases, leaving 6 bases between them. The CDR3 totals 14 residues. Per germline, CDR1 MNHEY and CDR2 SMNVEV (reference sequence). The CDR3 sequence: CASSLSIGTGELFF. Written as DNA, the CDR3 is TGTGCCAGCAGTTTATCTATCGGCACCGGGGAGCTGTTTTTT.

This clonotype was counted at least ten times. The chain links TRBV5-1 to TRBJ1-5; a weak D match, TRBD1 (5 bases). Germline V gene sequence: CDR1 SGHRS, CDR2 YFSETQ. V was trimmed by 2 bases and J by 6 bases, leaving 12 bases between them. There are 14 residues in the CDR3. Here the CDR3 reads CASSFEAGSQPQHF. The CDR3 nucleotides are TGCGCCAGCAGCTTCGAGGCAGGGAGTCAGCCCCAGCATTTT.

This clonotype was counted ten times or more. The J gene is TRBJ2-3, the V gene TRBV10-3; D call uncertain. Germline V gene lookup returns CDR1 ENHRY and CDR2 SYGVKD. There are 16 residues in the CDR3. Trimming took off 3 bases at V and 0 bases at J, with 13 bases between the two ends. The CDR3 sequence is CAISDLGGTSTDTQYF. The CDR3 DNA reads TGTGCCATCAGTGACTTAGGCGGTACTAGCACAGATACGCAGTATTTT.

This clonotype was counted a few times. This sequence joins TRBV24-1 and TRBJ2-2, with 11 bases matching TRBD2. Germline lookup yields CDR1 KGHDR and CDR2 SFDVKD. The CDR3 runs 17 residues. V shed 5 bases, J shed 3 bases, and the junction held 7 bases outside the gene matches. CDR3 loop: CATSGLSGRADTGELFF. The CDR3, as DNA: TGTGCCACCAGTGGCCTTAGCGGGAGGGCCGACACCGGGGAGCTGTTTTTT.

This clonotype has more than one count but fewer than ten. This chain links TRBV25-1 with TRBJ2-3, with 9 bases identical to TRBD2. Trimming took 10 bases from V and 2 from J; bases not matched to a gene: 7. The CDR3 length is 14 residues. Germline loops: CDR1 MGHDK, CDR2 SYGVNS. CDR3 region: CANLAGPNTDTQYF. The CDR3 region has the DNA TGTGCCAACCTAGCGGGGCCGAACACAGATACGCAGTATTTT. Combining the CDR3 with reference TRBV25-1 and TRBJ2-3 gives the whole variable domain EADIYQTPRYLVIGTGKKITLECSQTMGHDKMYWYQQDPGMELHLIHYSYGVNSTEKGDLSSESTVSRIRTEHFPLTLESARPSHTSQYLCANLAGPNTDTQYFGPGTRLTVL.

In nucleotides, the CDR3 is TGTGCCAGCAGCTTAGTAGGGAATACGCAGTATTTT. It codes for CASSLVGNTQYF. The gene calls are TRBV11-2 and TRBJ2-3, with unresolved D. Germline loops: CDR1 SGHAT, CDR2 FQNNGV. With 1 base removed from V and 7 bases from J, the gap between germline ends came to 6 bases. CDR3 length: 12 residues.

This clonotype was seen at least ten times. Its ends do not fully match the called genes, so a read error is possible. The chain is built from TRBV25-1 and TRBJ2-1; tentatively, D is TRBD2 (5 bases). This CDR3 is 11 amino acids long. Germline V CDR1 and CDR2: MGHDK, SYGVNS. CDR3 sequence (DNA): TGCGCCAGCAGCGGTGATAATGAGCAGTTCTTC. Translating it yields CASSGDNEQFF. The full variable domain, with the rest looked up from reference TRBV25-1 and TRBJ2-1, is EADIYQTPRYLVIGTGKKITLECSQTMGHDKMYWYQQDPGMELHLIHYSYGVNSTEKGDLSSESTVSRIRTEHFPLTLESARPSHTSQYLCASSGDNEQFFGPGTRLTVL.

This clonotype was seen a handful of times. This chain connects TRBV9 to TRBJ1-1; D is uncertain. CDR1 and CDR2 (germline): SGDLS, YYNGEE. V lost 2 bases to trimming and J lost 6 bases, with 11 bases between them. The CDR3 covers 13 residues. Here the CDR3 DNA reads TGTGCCAGCAGCGTGATAGTTGGGGCTGAAGCTTTCTTT. It is translated as CASSVIVGAEAFF. Looking up the rest from reference TRBV9 and TRBJ1-1 gives the full variable domain: DSGVTQTPKHLITATGQRVTLRCSPRSGDLSVYWYQQSLDQGLQFLIQYYNGEERAKGNILERFSAQQFPDLHSELNLSSLELGDSALYFCASSVIVGAEAFFGQGTRLTVV.

This clonotype was recorded a few times. The V gene is TRBV9, the J gene TRBJ2-3, with TRBD2 identical over 12 bases. After removal of 4 bases from V and 2 bases from J, the junction contained 5 bases not matched to a gene. The CDR3 runs to 16 residues. Germline V lookup: CDR1 SGDLS, CDR2 YYNGEE. CDR3 region: CASSPRTSGVTDTQYF. The CDR3 nucleotides read TGTGCCAGCAGCCCCCGGACTAGCGGGGTCACAGATACGCAGTATTTT.

The V gene is TRBV2, the J gene TRBJ2-5, with a possible D match to TRBD1 (5 bases). Between the trimmed V and J ends, which lost 6 bases and 0 bases, there was a span of 17 bases. Per germline, CDR1 SNHLY and CDR2 FYNNEI. The CDR3 length is 16 residues. CDR3 coding DNA: TGTGCCAGCAGAGCAGGACACCTAAGTAACCAAGAGACCCAGTACTTC. Translating it yields CASRAGHLSNQETQYF.

This clonotype was seen ten or more times. The genes are TRBV12-3 or TRBV12-4 and TRBJ1-5, with D unresolved. The CDR3 covers 14 residues. The V and J ends lost 3 bases and 7 bases respectively, with 13 bases between them. CDR3 sequence (DNA): TGTGCCAGCAGTTTCGAGGTCTCGGTCCAGCCCCAGCATTTT. Amino acid sequence: CASSFEVSVQPQHF.

This clonotype was seen a handful of times. This sequence joins TRBV6-6 and TRBJ2-3; 8 nucleotides agree with TRBD1. Germline CDR1 and CDR2: MNHNY and SVGAGI (reference sequence). Losses at the gene ends were 5 bases for V and 1 base for J; bases not matched to a gene: 20. CDR3 size: 20 residues. The DNA of the CDR3 is TGTGCCAGCAGTAAAAGAACCTCCCGGGACAGGAGCCGGGGCACAGATACGCAGTATTTT. Its protein product is CASSKRTSRDRSRGTDTQYF.

The chain uses TRBV5-5 and TRBJ1-1; no reliable D call. Trimming took 6 bases from V and 9 from J, leaving 9 bases between them. Germline CDR1 and CDR2: SGHKS and YYEKEE (reference sequence). The CDR3 loop spans 10 amino acids. CDR3 nucleotide sequence: TGTGCCAGCATTAGGGAGAAAGCTTTCTTT. This codes for CASIREKAFF.

This clonotype has ten or more counts. The chain is built from TRBV29-1 and TRBJ2-1; D is ambiguous. Germline values: CDR1 SQVTM, CDR2 ANQGSEA. The CDR3 contains 13 residues. The germline V and J ends were trimmed by 4 bases and 0 bases, with 7 bases remaining between them. The CDR3, as DNA: TGCAGCGTTGGTGGGATCTCCTACAATGAGCAGTTCTTC. This encodes CSVGGISYNEQFF.

This clonotype was observed a few times. This chain's CDR3 is CSARDPGQGVNEQFF. The CDR3, as DNA: TGCAGTGCTAGAGATCCGGGACAGGGAGTTAATGAGCAGTTCTTC. The chain employs TRBV20-1 and TRBJ2-1, with TRBD1 matching over 9 bases. After removal of 0 bases from V and 7 bases from J, the junction contained 7 bases not matched to a gene. The CDR3 is 15 amino acids. CDR1 DFQATT and CDR2 SNEGSKA come from the germline V gene (reference sequence).

This clonotype was seen a handful of times. The V and J genes are TRBV29-1 and TRBJ1-1; TRBD1 is a possible D gene (5 bases). In germline, CDR1 is SQVTM, CDR2 ANQGSEA. There are 10 residues in the CDR3. V was clipped by 7 bases and J by 7 bases, with 10 bases between them. The CDR3 DNA is TGCAGCGCAGGGACGGTTGAAGCTTTCTTT. Amino acids: CSAGTVEAFF.

This clonotype came up a few times. This chain connects TRBV12-3 or TRBV12-4 to TRBJ1-4; tentative D call: TRBD1 (5 bases). Between the trimmed V and J ends, which lost 1 base and 8 bases, there was a span of 14 bases. The length of the CDR3 is 15 residues. The CDR3 coding sequence is TGTGCCAGCAGTTTAGAGGCAGGGCCTTGGGAAAAACTGTTTTTT. It yields the protein CASSLEAGPWEKLFF.

V is TRBV20-1 and J is TRBJ2-1; 9 bases line up with TRBD2. V shed 4 bases and J 0 bases; nucleotides not matched to a gene: 7. The length of the CDR3 is 16 residues. Germline loops: CDR1 DFQATT, CDR2 SNEGSKA (reference sequence). The CDR3 DNA follows: TGCAGTGCTAAGCGTCTAGCGGGAACCTCCTACAATGAGCAGTTCTTC. Protein product: CSAKRLAGTSYNEQFF.

This clonotype was observed a few times. The chain has TRBV10-3 and TRBJ2-1; possible D gene TRBD2, 6 bases. The CDR3 spans 14 residues. Germline V gene sequence: CDR1 ENHRY, CDR2 SYGVKD. With 6 bases removed from V and 6 bases from J, the gap between germline ends came to 15 bases. CDR3 in amino acids: CAISAETRTNEQFF. The CDR3 DNA reads TGTGCCATCAGCGCCGAGACTAGAACCAATGAGCAGTTCTTC.

This clonotype was seen only a few times. The chain joins TRBV9 to TRBJ2-2, with 8 positions matching TRBD1. CDR1 and CDR2 (germline): SGDLS, YYNGEE. The length of the CDR3 is 19 residues. V trimming: 2 bases; J trimming: 6 bases; junction bases outside the gene matches: 18. The CDR3: CASSVTVGAGGPLSGELFF. The CDR3 nucleotides read TGTGCCAGCAGCGTCACTGTGGGGGCAGGGGGCCCCTTGTCCGGGGAGCTGTTTTTT.

This clonotype has a handful of counts. V and J are TRBV29-1 and TRBJ1-1; tentatively, D is TRBD1 (5 bases). Trimming removed 3 bases at V and 5 bases at J, with 10 bases between. From germline, CDR1 is SQVTM and CDR2 ANQGSEA. This CDR3 is 12 amino acids long. For the CDR3, the DNA is TGCAGCGTTGACAGGGTGGGGACTGAAGCTTTCTTT. It is translated as CSVDRVGTEAFF. Full variable domain (outside the CDR3, taken from reference TRBV29-1 and TRBJ1-1): SAVISQKPSRDICQRGTSLTIQCQVDSQVTMMFWYRQQPGQSLTLIATANQGSEATYESGFVIDKFPISRPNLTFSTLTVSNMSPEDSSIYLCSVDRVGTEAFFGQGTRLTVV.